The clone carrying this T cell receptor beta chain has a handful of counts. This record comes from a study of blood T cell repertoires in COVID-19. Turning to the study itself: Whether acute or convalescent, the COVID-19 samples came from the United States, Italy and Spain. PBMCs, B-cell-depleted T cells, or T cells provided the cDNA or gDNA that made up the material.

Germline V lookup: CDR1 MNHEY, CDR2 SMNVEV (reference sequence). Trimming left V 6 bases short and J 1 base short, with 15 bases between. This CDR3 contains 15 residues. Original analysis: Cell counts per sample came from amplifying reference gene primers. Here immunoSEQ multiplex PCR was the method, and the copy in TCRdb shows in-frame clones only, minus some. The V and J calls and clone size are taken from that table; D and trimming were inferred from the DNA. This sample yields roughly 400,000 clones, of which approximately 91% are seen a single time; more than 2% belongs to the top ten. Allocation to cohorts depended on clinical history reported by the participants.

Specimen: PBMCs or T cells enriched from blood (not recorded which). The V call is TRBV27, the J call TRBJ2-5; possible D gene TRBD1, 6 bases. The sequence came from a woman aged 40-49 years with acute COVID-19. The CDR3, as DNA: TGTGCCAGCAGCCATAGGGGGAGCCCCCAAGAGACCCAGTACTTC. Translation gives CASSHRGSPQETQYF.